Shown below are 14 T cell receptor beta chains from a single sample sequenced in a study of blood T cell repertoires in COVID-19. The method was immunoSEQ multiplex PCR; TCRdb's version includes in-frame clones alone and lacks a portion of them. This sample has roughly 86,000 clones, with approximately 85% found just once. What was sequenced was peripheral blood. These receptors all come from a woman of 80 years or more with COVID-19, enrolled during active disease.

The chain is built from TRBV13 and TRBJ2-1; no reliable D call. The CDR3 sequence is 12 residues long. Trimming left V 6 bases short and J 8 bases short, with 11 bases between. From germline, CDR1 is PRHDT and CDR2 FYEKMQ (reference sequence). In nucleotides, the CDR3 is TGTGCCAGCAGTCAGGTTAACGATGAGCAGTTCTTC. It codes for CASSQVNDEQFF.

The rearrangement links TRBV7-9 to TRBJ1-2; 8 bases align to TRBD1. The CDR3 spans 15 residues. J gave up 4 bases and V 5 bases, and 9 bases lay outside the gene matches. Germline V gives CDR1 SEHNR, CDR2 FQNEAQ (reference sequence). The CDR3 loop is CASSRIPGGPYGYTF. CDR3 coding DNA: TGTGCCAGCAGCCGTATTCCAGGGGGCCCCTATGGCTACACCTTC. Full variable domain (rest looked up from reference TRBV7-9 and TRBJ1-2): DTGVSQNPRHKITKRGQNVTFRCDPISEHNRLYWYRQTLGQGPEFLTYFQNEAQLEKSRLLSDRFSAERPKGSFSTLEIQRTEQGDSAMYLCASSRIPGGPYGYTFGSGTRLTVV.

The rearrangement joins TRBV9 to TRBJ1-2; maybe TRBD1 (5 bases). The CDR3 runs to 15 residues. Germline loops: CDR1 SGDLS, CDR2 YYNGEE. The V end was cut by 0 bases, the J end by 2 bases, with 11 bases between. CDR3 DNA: TGTGCCAGCAGCGTAGATGCAGGGAGGAACTATGGCTACACCTTC. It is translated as CASSVDAGRNYGYTF.

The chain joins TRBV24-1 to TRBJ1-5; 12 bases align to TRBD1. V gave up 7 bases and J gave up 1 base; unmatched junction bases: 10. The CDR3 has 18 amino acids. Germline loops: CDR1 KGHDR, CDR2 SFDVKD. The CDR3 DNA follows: TGTGCCACCAGGGGGGGGACAGGGGGCGAGGGGAGCAATCAGCCCCAGCATTTT. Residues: CATRGGTGGEGSNQPQHF.

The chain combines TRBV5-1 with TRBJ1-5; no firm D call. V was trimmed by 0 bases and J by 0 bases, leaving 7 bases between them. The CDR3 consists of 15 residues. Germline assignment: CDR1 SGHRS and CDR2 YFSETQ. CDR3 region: CASSLGHTSNQPQHF. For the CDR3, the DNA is TGCGCCAGCAGCTTGGGACACACTAGCAATCAGCCCCAGCATTTT.

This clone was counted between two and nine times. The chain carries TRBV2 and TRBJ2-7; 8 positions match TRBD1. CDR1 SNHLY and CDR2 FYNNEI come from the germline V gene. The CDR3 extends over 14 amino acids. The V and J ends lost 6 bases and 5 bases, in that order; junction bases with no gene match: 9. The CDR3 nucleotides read TGTGCCAGCAGGTCGGACCAGGGGGCCGACGAGCAGTACTTC. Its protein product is CASRSDQGADEQYF.

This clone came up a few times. As DNA, the CDR3 is TGCGCCAGCAGTGAACGCCTAGCGGGATTAGGCACAGATACGCAGTATTTT. This translates into CASSERLAGLGTDTQYF. This chain connects TRBV10-1 to TRBJ2-3; 9 bases line up with TRBD2. The CDR3 is made up of 17 amino acids. The V gene end was trimmed by 3 bases and the J gene end by 1 base; junction bases not matched to a gene: 8. Germline values: CDR1 WNHNN, CDR2 SYGVQD (reference sequence).

The CDR3 protein is CASSTGQKLQETQYF. The CDR3 DNA reads as TGTGCCAGCAGCACGGGACAGAAGTTACAAGAGACCCAGTACTTC. J is TRBJ2-5 and V is TRBV5-8; 7 bases are shared with TRBD1. The CDR3 contains 15 residues. Trimming at V came to 4 bases and at J to 2 bases, leaving 8 bases not matched to a gene. The germline V gene encodes CDR1 SGHTS and CDR2 YDEGEE.

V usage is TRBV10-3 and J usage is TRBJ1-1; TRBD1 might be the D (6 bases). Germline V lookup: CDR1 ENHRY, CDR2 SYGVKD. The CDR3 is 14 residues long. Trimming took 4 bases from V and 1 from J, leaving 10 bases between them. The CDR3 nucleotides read TGTGCCATCAGTGGGACAGATCGGAACACTGAAGCTTTCTTT. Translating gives CAISGTDRNTEAFF.

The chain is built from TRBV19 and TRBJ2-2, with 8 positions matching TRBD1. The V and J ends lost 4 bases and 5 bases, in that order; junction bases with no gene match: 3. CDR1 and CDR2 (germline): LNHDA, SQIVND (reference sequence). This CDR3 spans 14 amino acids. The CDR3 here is CASSRTGRTGELFF. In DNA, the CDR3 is TGTGCCAGTAGTAGGACAGGGAGAACCGGGGAGCTGTTTTTT. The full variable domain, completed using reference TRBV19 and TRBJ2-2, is DGGITQSPKYLFRKEGQNVTLSCEQNLNHDAMYWYRQDPGQGLRLIYYSQIVNDFQKGDIAEGYSVSREKKESFPLTVTSAQKNPTAFYLCASSRTGRTGELFFGEGSRLTVL.

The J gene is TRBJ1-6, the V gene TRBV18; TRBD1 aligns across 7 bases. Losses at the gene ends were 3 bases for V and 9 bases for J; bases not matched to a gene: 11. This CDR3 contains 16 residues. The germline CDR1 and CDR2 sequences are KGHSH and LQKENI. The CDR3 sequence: CASSPAGQATGSPLHF. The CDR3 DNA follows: TGTGCCAGCTCACCCGCCGGACAGGCCACGGGTTCACCCCTCCACTTT.

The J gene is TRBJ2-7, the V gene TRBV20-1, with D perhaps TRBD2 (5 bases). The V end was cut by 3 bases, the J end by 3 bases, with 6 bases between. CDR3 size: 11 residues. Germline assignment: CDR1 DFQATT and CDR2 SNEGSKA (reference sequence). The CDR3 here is CSARGVYEQYF. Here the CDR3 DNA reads TGCAGTGCTAGGGGAGTCTACGAGCAGTACTTC.

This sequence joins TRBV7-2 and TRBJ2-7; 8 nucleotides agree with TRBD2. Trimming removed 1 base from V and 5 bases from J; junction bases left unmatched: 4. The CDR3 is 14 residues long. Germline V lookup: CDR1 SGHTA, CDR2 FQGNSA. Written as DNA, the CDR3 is TGTGCCAGCAGCTTAGTTGCGGGGGGTGACGAGCAGTACTTC. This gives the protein CASSLVAGGDEQYF.

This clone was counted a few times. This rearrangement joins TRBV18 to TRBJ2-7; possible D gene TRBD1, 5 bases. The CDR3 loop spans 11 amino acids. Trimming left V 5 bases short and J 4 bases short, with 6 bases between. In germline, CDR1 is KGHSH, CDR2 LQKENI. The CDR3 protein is CASSRTYEQYF. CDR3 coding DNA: TGTGCCAGCTCAAGGACATACGAGCAGTACTTC.